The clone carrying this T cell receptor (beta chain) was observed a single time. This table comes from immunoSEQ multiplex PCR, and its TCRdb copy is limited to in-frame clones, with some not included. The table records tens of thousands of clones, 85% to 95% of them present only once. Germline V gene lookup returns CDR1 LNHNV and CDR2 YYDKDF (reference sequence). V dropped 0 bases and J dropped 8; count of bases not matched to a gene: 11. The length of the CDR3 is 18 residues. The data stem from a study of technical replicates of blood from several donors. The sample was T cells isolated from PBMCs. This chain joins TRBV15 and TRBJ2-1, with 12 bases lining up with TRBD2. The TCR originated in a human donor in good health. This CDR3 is CATSRDRPASGRAYEQFF. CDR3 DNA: TGTGCCACCAGCAGAGATCGGCCCGCTAGCGGGAGGGCCTATGAGCAGTTCTTC. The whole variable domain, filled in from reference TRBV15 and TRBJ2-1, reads DAMVIQNPRYQVTQFGKPVTLSCSQTLNHNVMYWYQQKSSQAPKLLFHYYDKDFNNEADTPDNFQSRRPNTSFCFLDIRSPGLGDTAMYLCATSRDRPASGRAYEQFFGPGTRLTVL.